This T cell receptor (beta chain) derives from a study of cytomegalovirus exposure and HLA in healthy donors. For this clone: Antigen specificity is unknown.

Both 60 Vbeta primers and 13 Jbeta primers went into the PCR. Clones were read by immunoSEQ multiplex PCR, and TCRdb kept only the in-frame ones, dropping some. The table lists more than 150,000 clones, 75% to 85% of them singletons. Germline trimming cut 3 bases from V and 0 bases from J; bases unmatched to any gene: 3. Germline values: CDR1 LNHDA, CDR2 SQIVND (reference sequence). The CDR3 runs 15 residues. General study findings and limits: Later analysis indicated greater clonal expansion among HLA-associated TCR beta chains than among equally common other chains. 87-base-pair reads could not separate some V segments, including TRBV6-2 and TRBV6-3. V- and J-gene trimming of TCR beta was linked (in a later analysis) to a missense DCLRE1C variant. Within a later analysis, the majority of CMV-associated TCR beta chains appeared HLA-restricted.

Material for sequencing was PBMCs. The V gene is TRBV19, the J gene TRBJ2-3; the match to TRBD2 covers 7 bases. This TCR came from a boy aged 5-17 years in good health and CMV-seronegative. Here the CDR3 DNA reads TGTGCCAGTAGTATGGAGCGGGGAAGCACAGATACGCAGTATTTT. Translating it yields CASSMERGSTDTQYF.